Listed below are T cell receptor beta chains from one sample, sequenced in a study of control samples from healthy donors and cancer patients. Produced via immunoSEQ multiplex PCR; TCRdb's table is partial and in-frame only. The top ten clones hold under 30% of a sample with around 75,000 clones, 84% of them seen once. The sequencing input was blood. These receptors were obtained from a man aged 50-59 years in good health. The CDR3 runs from the conserved cysteine through the conserved F or W. Fields, in order: J gene, clone size, D gene, V gene, CDR3 DNA, CDR3 protein. D genes are given only for firm matches. The listing skips clone size in some rows; elsewhere it reads once, few, many or a size class.

J gene: TRBJ1-6; clone size: once; D gene: -; V gene: TRBV4-3; CDR3 DNA: TGCGCCAGCAGCCAAGATAGCTTCATCCGGGACACATATAATTCACCCCTCCACTTT; CDR3 protein: CASSQDSFIRDTYNSPLHF
J gene: TRBJ2-1; clone size: few; D gene: TRBD2; V gene: TRBV11-3; CDR3 DNA: TGTGCCAGCAGCTCAGGACTAGCGGGAGGGTACAATGAGCAGTTCTTC; CDR3 protein: CASSSGLAGGYNEQFF
J gene: TRBJ2-7; clone size: -; D gene: TRBD1; V gene: TRBV3-1/TRBV3-2; CDR3 DNA: TGTGCCAGCAGCCAGACCCCGGGACAGGGTTTCCACGAGCAGTACTTC; CDR3 protein: CASSQTPGQGFHEQYF
J gene: TRBJ2-3; clone size: -; D gene: -; V gene: TRBV9; CDR3 DNA: TGTGCCAGCAGCCACTCCGGCAGGGGTCTCACAGATACGCAGTATTTT; CDR3 protein: CASSHSGRGLTDTQYF
J gene: TRBJ2-3; clone size: few; D gene: -; V gene: TRBV6-5; CDR3 DNA: TGTGCCAGCAGGTCAGGGGGGGGTACGCAGTATTTT; CDR3 protein: CASRSGGGTQYF
J gene: TRBJ2-7; clone size: -; D gene: TRBD1; V gene: TRBV7-8; CDR3 DNA: TGTGCCAGCAGCGTGACAGGGGGCTACGAGCAGTACTTC; CDR3 protein: CASSVTGGYEQYF
J gene: TRBJ2-5; clone size: -; D gene: -; V gene: TRBV7-2; CDR3 DNA: TGTGCCAGCAGCTTAGCAGGGGCTAGGGTAGAGACCCAGTACTTC; CDR3 protein: CASSLAGARVETQYF
J gene: TRBJ1-1; clone size: -; D gene: -; V gene: TRBV6-5; CDR3 DNA: TGTGCCAGCAGTTATACAGGGTACGGCACTGAAGCTTTCTTT; CDR3 protein: CASSYTGYGTEAFF
J gene: TRBJ2-2; clone size: few; D gene: -; V gene: TRBV10-1; CDR3 DNA: TGCGCCAGCTCTAGCGTCGCGAACACCGGGGAGCTGTTTTTT; CDR3 protein: CASSSVANTGELFF
J gene: TRBJ2-3; clone size: -; D gene: TRBD2; V gene: TRBV2; CDR3 DNA: TGTGCCAGCACTGGGACTAGCGGGGGGGCTAGCACAGATACGCAGTATTTT; CDR3 protein: CASTGTSGGASTDTQYF
J gene: TRBJ2-2; clone size: few; D gene: TRBD2; V gene: TRBV9; CDR3 DNA: TGTGCCAGCAGCGTATTCGAACTAGCGAGCACCGGGGAGCTGTTTTTT; CDR3 protein: CASSVFELASTGELFF
J gene: TRBJ2-5; clone size: few; D gene: -; V gene: TRBV6-6; CDR3 DNA: TGTGCCAGCAGCAATCCGAGGGAGACCCAGTACTTC; CDR3 protein: CASSNPRETQYF
J gene: TRBJ2-7; clone size: -; D gene: -; V gene: TRBV5-4; CDR3 DNA: TGTGCCAGCAGCCGAATTGGGGGGGCCTCCTACGAGCAGTACTTC; CDR3 protein: CASSRIGGASYEQYF
J gene: TRBJ1-2; clone size: once; D gene: TRBD1; V gene: TRBV5-6; CDR3 DNA: TGTGCCACCTCGGGGACAGGGAATGGCTACACCTTC; CDR3 protein: CATSGTGNGYTF
J gene: TRBJ2-3; clone size: -; D gene: -; V gene: TRBV7-3; CDR3 DNA: TGTGCCAGCAGCCGTAATCCCCCAAGGGATACGCAGTATTTT; CDR3 protein: CASSRNPPRDTQYF
J gene: TRBJ1-1; clone size: -; D gene: TRBD1; V gene: TRBV11-3; CDR3 DNA: TGTGCCAGCAGCTTAGGGGGACAGGGCTTCACTGAAGCTTTCTTT; CDR3 protein: CASSLGGQGFTEAFF
J gene: TRBJ2-7; clone size: -; D gene: -; V gene: TRBV29-1; CDR3 DNA: TGCAGCATTAGAGCCTCCTACGAGCAGTACTTC; CDR3 protein: CSIRASYEQYF
J gene: TRBJ1-1; clone size: -; D gene: -; V gene: TRBV6-2/TRBV6-3; CDR3 DNA: TGTGCCAGCAGTTACTCTCTGGAGGGCGGACCAGCAGCTTTCTTT; CDR3 protein: CASSYSLEGGPAAFF
J gene: TRBJ2-4; clone size: -; D gene: TRBD2; V gene: TRBV10-3; CDR3 DNA: TGTGCCATCATTAGATGCTTGGGAGAGCGGGAGGGCCATTCCAAAAACATTCAGTACTTC; CDR3 protein: CAIIRCLGEREGHSKNIQYF
J gene: TRBJ2-3; clone size: once; D gene: -; V gene: TRBV6-5; CDR3 DNA: TGTGCCAGCAGTCCTGTGGGCCGCGCAGATACGCAGTATTTT; CDR3 protein: CASSPVGRADTQYF
J gene: TRBJ2-2; clone size: -; D gene: -; V gene: TRBV5-5; CDR3 DNA: TGTGCCAGCAGCTTTCAGCTAGCCGGCACCGGGGAGCTGTTTTTT; CDR3 protein: CASSFQLAGTGELFF
J gene: TRBJ1-1; clone size: once; D gene: TRBD1; V gene: TRBV18; CDR3 DNA: TGTGCCAGCTCACCCCTGGCGAGAGAGGGGGCTAAAGCTTTCTTT; CDR3 protein: CASSPLAREGAKAFF
J gene: TRBJ1-4; clone size: -; D gene: -; V gene: TRBV2; CDR3 DNA: TGTGCCAGCAGGGCTCTAAACGAAAAACTGTTTTTT; CDR3 protein: CASRALNEKLFF
J gene: TRBJ2-2; clone size: -; D gene: TRBD2; V gene: TRBV7-2; CDR3 DNA: TGTGCCAGCAGCTTCCTGGCGGGGGCGAACACCGGGGAGCTGTTTTTT; CDR3 protein: CASSFLAGANTGELFF
J gene: TRBJ2-3; clone size: few; D gene: -; V gene: TRBV15; CDR3 DNA: TGTGCCACCAGCAGAGATAACACAGATACGCAGTATTTT; CDR3 protein: CATSRDNTDTQYF
J gene: TRBJ1-6; clone size: -; D gene: -; V gene: TRBV19; CDR3 DNA: TGTGCCAGTAGTCAGACTAGATATAATTCACCCCTCCACTTT; CDR3 protein: CASSQTRYNSPLHF
J gene: TRBJ1-1; clone size: -; D gene: -; V gene: TRBV14; CDR3 DNA: TGTGCCAGCAGCCATCAGGGAATCTCAGCTGAAGCTTTCTTT; CDR3 protein: CASSHQGISAEAFF
J gene: TRBJ2-5; clone size: -; D gene: -; V gene: TRBV6-1; CDR3 DNA: TGTGCCAGCAGTGAAAATATAGGGGCAAGGGAGACCCAGTACTTC; CDR3 protein: CASSENIGARETQYF
J gene: TRBJ2-7; clone size: once; D gene: -; V gene: TRBV11-3; CDR3 DNA: TGTGCCAGCACCGCGGCCTCTCCCTACGAGCAGTACTTC; CDR3 protein: CASTAASPYEQYF
J gene: TRBJ2-7; clone size: -; D gene: -; V gene: TRBV7-8; CDR3 DNA: TGTGCCAGCAGCCCAAAGGACACAGTCTACGAGCAGTACTTC; CDR3 protein: CASSPKDTVYEQYF
J gene: TRBJ2-7; clone size: -; D gene: -; V gene: TRBV15; CDR3 DNA: TGTGCCACCAGGGAGGGTGCCACCTACGAGCAGTACTTC; CDR3 protein: CATREGATYEQYF
J gene: TRBJ2-7; clone size: -; D gene: -; V gene: TRBV18; CDR3 DNA: TGTGCCAGCTCACCACAGGCGGGTTCCTACGAGCAGTACTTC; CDR3 protein: CASSPQAGSYEQYF
J gene: TRBJ2-5; clone size: -; D gene: -; V gene: TRBV12-2; CDR3 DNA: TGTGCAAGTCGCTTAGTCAGGGGGCCTCTCATCCAGACCCAGTACTTC; CDR3 protein: CASRLVRGPLIQTQYF
J gene: TRBJ1-1; clone size: -; D gene: -; V gene: TRBV18; CDR3 DNA: TGTGCCAGCTCACCAAATCTACCTGAGGCTTTCTTT; CDR3 protein: CASSPNLPEAFF
J gene: TRBJ1-1; clone size: -; D gene: -; V gene: TRBV21-1; CDR3 DNA: TGTGCCAGCAGCCCGGGGATGGGGAAGAACACTGAAGCTTTCTTT; CDR3 protein: CASSPGMGKNTEAFF
J gene: TRBJ1-6; clone size: -; D gene: -; V gene: TRBV4-3; CDR3 DNA: TGCGCCAGCAGCCAAGATCACGGGTTATTAAGCTCCTATAATTCACCCCTCCACTTT; CDR3 protein: CASSQDHGLLSSYNSPLHF
J gene: TRBJ2-1; clone size: -; D gene: TRBD2; V gene: TRBV5-4; CDR3 DNA: TGTGCCAGCAGCCCTCGTGGACTAGCGGGCGTTAATGAGCAGTTCTTC; CDR3 protein: CASSPRGLAGVNEQFF
J gene: TRBJ2-7; clone size: -; D gene: -; V gene: TRBV7-8; CDR3 DNA: TGTGCCAGCAGCTTAGCGTGGAGGAACGACGAGCAGTACTTC; CDR3 protein: CASSLAWRNDEQYF
J gene: TRBJ2-7; clone size: -; D gene: TRBD2; V gene: TRBV6-2/TRBV6-3; CDR3 DNA: TGTGCCAGCAGTTACGACCGGGGGACTAGCGGAGGGGATTCCTACGAGCAGTACTTC; CDR3 protein: CASSYDRGTSGGDSYEQYF
J gene: TRBJ1-3; clone size: -; D gene: -; V gene: TRBV12-5; CDR3 DNA: TGTGCTAGTGGTTTGGGGGTCGGGGGGCGCGGGAACTCTGGAAACACCATATATTTT; CDR3 protein: CASGLGVGGRGNSGNTIYF
J gene: TRBJ2-1; clone size: -; D gene: -; V gene: TRBV4-3; CDR3 DNA: TGCGCCAGCAGCCAAGGGGTGGTAGGGTCTTACAATGAGCAGTTCTTC; CDR3 protein: CASSQGVVGSYNEQFF
J gene: TRBJ2-1; clone size: -; D gene: -; V gene: TRBV4-2; CDR3 DNA: TGTGCCAGCAGCCAAAGTTTACAGGTCCGGGCTGAGCAGTTCTTC; CDR3 protein: CASSQSLQVRAEQFF
J gene: TRBJ2-5; clone size: -; D gene: -; V gene: TRBV7-2; CDR3 DNA: TGTGCCAGCAACTCTGACGGGCGGGAGACCCAGTACTTC; CDR3 protein: CASNSDGRETQYF
J gene: TRBJ1-4; clone size: -; D gene: -; V gene: TRBV27; CDR3 DNA: TGTGCCAGCAGTTCGACAACGGGCCGACCTAATGAAAAACTGTTTTTT; CDR3 protein: CASSSTTGRPNEKLFF
J gene: TRBJ2-7; clone size: -; D gene: -; V gene: TRBV7-2; CDR3 DNA: TGTGCCAGCAGCTTTGGAACCTACGAGCAGTACTTC; CDR3 protein: CASSFGTYEQYF
J gene: TRBJ2-5; clone size: -; D gene: -; V gene: TRBV15; CDR3 DNA: TGTGCCACCAGCACTGTAGAGACCCAGTACTTC; CDR3 protein: CATSTVETQYF
J gene: TRBJ1-1; clone size: -; D gene: -; V gene: TRBV9; CDR3 DNA: TGTGCCAGCAGCGTAGCCCAGGGGACATCGAACACTGAAGCTTTCTTT; CDR3 protein: CASSVAQGTSNTEAFF
J gene: TRBJ1-1; clone size: -; D gene: TRBD1; V gene: TRBV28; CDR3 DNA: TGTGCCAGCAGTTTCCCAGGGGGGAACACTGAAGCTTTCTTT; CDR3 protein: CASSFPGGNTEAFF
J gene: TRBJ1-1; clone size: -; D gene: -; V gene: TRBV9; CDR3 DNA: TGTGCCAGCAGCGGCGATCTTGATACAGCCACTGAAGCTTTCTTT; CDR3 protein: CASSGDLDTATEAFF
J gene: TRBJ2-7; clone size: few; D gene: -; V gene: TRBV4-2; CDR3 DNA: TGTGCCAGCAGCCAAGAGGGGGGACACCAATACGAGCAGTACTTC; CDR3 protein: CASSQEGGHQYEQYF
J gene: TRBJ2-3; clone size: -; D gene: -; V gene: TRBV12-3/TRBV12-4; CDR3 DNA: TGTGCCAGCTCCCGGCGGCTAGACGATACGCAGTATTTT; CDR3 protein: CASSRRLDDTQYF